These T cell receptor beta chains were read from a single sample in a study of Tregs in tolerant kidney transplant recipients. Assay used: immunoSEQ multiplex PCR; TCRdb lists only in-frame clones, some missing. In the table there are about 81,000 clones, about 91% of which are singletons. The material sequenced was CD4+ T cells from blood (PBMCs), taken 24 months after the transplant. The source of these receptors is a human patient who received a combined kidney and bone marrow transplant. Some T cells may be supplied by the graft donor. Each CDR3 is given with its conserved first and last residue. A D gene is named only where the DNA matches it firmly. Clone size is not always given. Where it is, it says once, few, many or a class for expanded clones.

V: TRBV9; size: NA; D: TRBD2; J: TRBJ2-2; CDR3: CASSVVSGRSGELFF; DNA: TGTGCCAGCAGCGTGGTGAGCGGGAGGTCCGGGGAGCTGTTTTTT
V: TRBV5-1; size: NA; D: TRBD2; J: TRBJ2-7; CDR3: CASSLGTSGRQLTYEQYF; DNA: TGCGCCAGCAGCTTGGGGACTAGCGGGAGGCAATTAACCTACGAGCAGTACTTC
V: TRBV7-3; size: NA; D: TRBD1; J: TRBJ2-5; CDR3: CASSPPTGSQETQYF; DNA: TGTGCCAGCAGCCCACCGACAGGGTCACAAGAGACCCAGTACTTC
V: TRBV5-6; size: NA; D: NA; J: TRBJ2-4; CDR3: CASSPGLAKNIQYF; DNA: TGTGCCAGCAGCCCAGGACTAGCCAAAAACATTCAGTACTTC
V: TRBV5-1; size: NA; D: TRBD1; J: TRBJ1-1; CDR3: CASSQGTGAEAFF; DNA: TGCGCCAGCAGCCAGGGGACAGGGGCTGAAGCTTTCTTT
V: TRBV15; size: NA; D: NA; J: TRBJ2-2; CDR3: CATSRGQRSGELFF; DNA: TGTGCCACCAGCAGAGGACAGAGGTCCGGGGAGCTGTTTTTT
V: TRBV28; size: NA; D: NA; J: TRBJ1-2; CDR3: CASSRRVYGYTF; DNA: TGTGCCAGCAGCAGACGGGTTTATGGCTACACCTTC
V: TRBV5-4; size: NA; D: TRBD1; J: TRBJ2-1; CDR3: CASSPYYRGVLDEQFF; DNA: TGTGCCAGCAGCCCATATTACAGGGGTGTACTAGATGAGCAGTTCTTC
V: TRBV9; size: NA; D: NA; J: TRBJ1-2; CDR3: CASSPELEGDIMNYGYTF; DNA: TGTGCCAGCAGCCCCGAGCTTGAAGGCGACATAATGAACTATGGCTACACCTTC
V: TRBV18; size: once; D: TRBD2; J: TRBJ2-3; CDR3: CASSPGLADTDTQYF; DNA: TGTGCCAGCTCACCGGGACTAGCGGACACAGATACGCAGTATTTT
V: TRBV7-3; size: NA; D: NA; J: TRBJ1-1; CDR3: CASSLAGVNTEAFF; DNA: TGTGCCAGCAGCTTAGCAGGGGTGAACACTGAAGCTTTCTTT
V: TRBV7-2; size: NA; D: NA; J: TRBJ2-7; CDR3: CASSFNLWSEQYF; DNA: TGTGCCAGCAGCTTCAACCTATGGTCCGAGCAGTACTTC
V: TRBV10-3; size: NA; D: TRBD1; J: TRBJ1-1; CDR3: CAIKGTGNTEAFF; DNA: TGCGCCATCAAGGGGACAGGGAACACTGAAGCTTTCTTT
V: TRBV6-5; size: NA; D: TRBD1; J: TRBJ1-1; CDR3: CASSYQGQFRGTEAFF; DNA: TGTGCCAGCAGTTACCAGGGACAGTTTAGGGGGACTGAAGCTTTCTTT
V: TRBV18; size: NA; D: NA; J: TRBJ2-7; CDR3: CASSPRGTYEQYF; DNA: TGTGCCAGCTCACCAAGGGGAACCTACGAGCAGTACTTC
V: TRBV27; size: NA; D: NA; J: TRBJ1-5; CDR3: CASSLGGGQPQHF; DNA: TGTGCCAGCAGTTTGGGGGGGGGTCAGCCCCAGCATTTT
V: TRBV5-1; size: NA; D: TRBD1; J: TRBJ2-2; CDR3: CASSSIQGISTGELFF; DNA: TGCGCCAGCAGCTCGATACAGGGGATCAGCACCGGGGAGCTGTTTTTT
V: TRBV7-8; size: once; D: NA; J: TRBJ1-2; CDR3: CASSPKRGTGYTF; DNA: TGTGCCAGCAGCCCCAAGCGGGGGACCGGCTACACCTTC
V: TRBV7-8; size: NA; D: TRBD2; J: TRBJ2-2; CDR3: CASSTRTSGNTGELFF; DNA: TGTGCCAGCAGCACCCGGACTAGCGGGAACACCGGGGAGCTGTTTTTT
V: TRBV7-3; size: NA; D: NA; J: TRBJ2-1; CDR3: CASSLRGNNEQFF; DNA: TGTGCCAGCAGCTTAAGAGGTAACAATGAGCAGTTCTTC
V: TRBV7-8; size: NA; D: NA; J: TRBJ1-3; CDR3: CASSAIRGISGNTIYF; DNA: TGTGCCAGCAGCGCCATAAGGGGCATTTCTGGAAACACCATATATTTT
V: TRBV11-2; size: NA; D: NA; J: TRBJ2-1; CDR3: CASSLARAGEQFF; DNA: TGTGCCAGCAGCCTGGCTCGTGCTGGTGAGCAGTTCTTC
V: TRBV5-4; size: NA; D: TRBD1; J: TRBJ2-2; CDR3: CASSPGGKNTGELFF; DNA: TGTGCCAGCAGCCCAGGGGGAAAGAACACCGGGGAGCTGTTTTTT
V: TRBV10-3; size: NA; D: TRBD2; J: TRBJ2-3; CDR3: CAISATAGGTDTQYF; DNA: TGTGCCATCAGTGCTACAGCGGGGGGGACAGATACGCAGTATTTT
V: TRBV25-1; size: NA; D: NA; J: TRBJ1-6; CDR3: CASRHQVSNSPLHF; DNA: TGTGCCAGCAGGCATCAGGTTTCGAATTCCCCCCTCCACTTT
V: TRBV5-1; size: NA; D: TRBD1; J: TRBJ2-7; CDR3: CASSLTGVSGEQYF; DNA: TGCGCCAGCAGCTTGACAGGGGTTTCAGGCGAGCAGTACTTC
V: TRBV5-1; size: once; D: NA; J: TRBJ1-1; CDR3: CASSPGGGVNTEAFF; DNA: TGCGCCAGCAGCCCTGGAGGGGGGGTTAACACTGAAGCTTTCTTT
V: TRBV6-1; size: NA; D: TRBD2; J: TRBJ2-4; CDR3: CASSPERGNIGIQYF; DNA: TGTGCCAGCAGTCCGGAGCGGGGGAATATAGGCATTCAGTACTTC
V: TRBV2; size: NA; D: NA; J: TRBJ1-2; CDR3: CASSETGLGVRGYTF; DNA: TGTGCCAGCAGTGAAACAGGCTTGGGTGTGCGTGGCTACACCTTC
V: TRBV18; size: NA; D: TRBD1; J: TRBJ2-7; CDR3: CASSPTVTGGREQYF; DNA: TGTGCCAGCTCACCAACGGTCACAGGGGGCCGAGAGCAGTACTTC
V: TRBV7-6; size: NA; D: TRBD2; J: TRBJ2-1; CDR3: CASSRMGLADSYNEQFF; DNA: TGTGCCAGCAGCAGGATGGGACTAGCGGACTCCTACAATGAGCAGTTCTTC
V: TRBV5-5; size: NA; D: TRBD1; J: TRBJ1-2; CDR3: CASSNLGQGGYGYTF; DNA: TGTGCCAGCAGCAACCTCGGACAGGGAGGCTATGGCTACACCTTC
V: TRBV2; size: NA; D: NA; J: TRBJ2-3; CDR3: CASSVDTDTDTQYF; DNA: TGTGCCAGCAGTGTGGACACCGACACAGATACGCAGTATTTT
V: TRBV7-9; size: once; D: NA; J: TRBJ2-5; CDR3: CASSLRGGSQETQYF; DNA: TGTGCCAGCAGCTTAAGGGGTGGCAGCCAAGAGACCCAGTACTTC
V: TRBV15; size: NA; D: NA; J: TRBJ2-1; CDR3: CATSSETRYNEQFF; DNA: TGTGCCACCAGCAGCGAGACAAGGTACAATGAGCAGTTCTTC
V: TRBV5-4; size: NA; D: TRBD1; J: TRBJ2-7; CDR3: CASSWTGTGVEQYF; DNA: TGTGCCAGCAGTTGGACCGGGACAGGGGTCGAGCAGTACTTC
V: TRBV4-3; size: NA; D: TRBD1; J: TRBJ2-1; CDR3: CASSRPTGIHNEQFF; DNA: TGCGCCAGCAGCCGACCGACAGGGATACACAATGAGCAGTTCTTC
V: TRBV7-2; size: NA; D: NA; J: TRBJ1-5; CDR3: CASSPSRAGQPQHF; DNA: TGTGCCAGCAGCCCGTCGAGGGCAGGTCAGCCCCAGCATTTT
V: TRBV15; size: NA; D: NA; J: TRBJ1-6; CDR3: CATRPPNRRGGNSPLHF; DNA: TGTGCCACCCGGCCACCGAACCGGAGGGGAGGTAATTCCCCCCTCCACTTT
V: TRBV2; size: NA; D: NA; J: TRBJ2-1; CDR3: CASTSYNEQFF; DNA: TGTGCCAGCACTTCCTACAATGAGCAGTTCTTC
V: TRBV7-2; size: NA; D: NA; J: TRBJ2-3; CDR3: CASRTTLATDTQYF; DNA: TGTGCCAGCAGAACGACACTCGCCACAGATACGCAGTATTTT
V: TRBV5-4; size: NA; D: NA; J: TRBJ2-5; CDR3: CASSRGLLQETQYF; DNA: TGTGCCAGCAGCAGAGGACTATTACAAGAGACCCAGTACTTC
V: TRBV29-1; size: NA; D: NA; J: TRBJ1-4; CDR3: CSVGGVNEKLFF; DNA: TGCAGCGTTGGGGGAGTTAATGAAAAACTGTTTTTT
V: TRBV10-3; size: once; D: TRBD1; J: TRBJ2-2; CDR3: CAISNRGPNTGELFF; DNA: TGTGCCATCAGCAACAGGGGCCCGAACACCGGGGAGCTGTTTTTT
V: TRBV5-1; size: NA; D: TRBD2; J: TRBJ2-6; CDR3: CASSLAGGFTGANVLTF; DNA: TGCGCCAGCAGCTTAGCCGGGGGGTTCACTGGGGCCAACGTCCTGACTTTC
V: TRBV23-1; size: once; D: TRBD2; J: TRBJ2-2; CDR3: CASPGLECTGELFF; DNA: TGCGCCAGCCCGGGACTAGAATGTACCGGGGAGCTGTTTTTT
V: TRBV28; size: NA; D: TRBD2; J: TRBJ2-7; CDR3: CASSLLGDYYEQYF; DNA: TGTGCCAGCAGTTTATTAGGGGACTACTATGAGCAGTACTTC
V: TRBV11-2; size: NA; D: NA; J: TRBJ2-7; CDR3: CASSLSRAAYEQYF; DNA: TGTGCCAGCAGCTTATCCAGGGCCGCCTACGAGCAGTACTTC
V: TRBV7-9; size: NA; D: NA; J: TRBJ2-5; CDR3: CASSWAQETQYF; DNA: TGTGCCAGCAGCTGGGCCCAAGAGACCCAGTACTTC